This T cell receptor beta chain was sequenced during a study of cytotoxic CD8 clonotypes in ibrutinib-treated CLL. Trimming took off 6 bases at V and 1 base at J, with 10 bases between the two ends. Germline V CDR1 and CDR2: SGDLS, YYNGEE. This CDR3 is 14 amino acids long. In its sample, this clone was seen a few times. Measured with immunoSEQ multiplex PCR; TCRdb has only the in-frame clones, and not every one. The data show about 270,000 clones, with less than 85% seen just once and around 5.1% held by the top ten. This specimen consisted of PBMCs, obtained at disease progression, from a patient treated with ibrutinib. This receptor was taken from a human donor with chronic lymphocytic leukemia. This chain uses TRBV9 with TRBJ2-2; weak D call: TRBD2 (6 bases). The CDR3 protein is CASTISGNTGELFF. The CDR3 coding sequence is TGTGCCAGCACGATTAGCGGGAACACCGGGGAGCTGTTTTTT.